A selection of T cell receptor beta chains follows, all from one sample in a study of blood T cell repertoires in COVID-19. TCRdb's copy holds only in-frame clones and misses some; the assay was immunoSEQ multiplex PCR. The data show 150,000 or so clones, more than 75% seen once. Source material: peripheral blood. These receptors came from a man aged 80 or over with acute or convalescent COVID-19. CDR3s include the opening cysteine and the closing phenylalanine or tryptophan. Fields, in order: V gene, J gene, clone size, D gene, CDR3 DNA, CDR3 protein. D genes are given only for firm matches. Size values are once, few and many counts, or a class for expanded clones, and some rows have none.

TRBV27,TRBJ1-4,-,-,TGTGCCAGCAGTCGGGAGGGAGCCACAACTAATGAAAAACTGTTTTTT,CASSREGATTNEKLFF
TRBV9,TRBJ2-1,-,-,TGTGCCAGCAGCCCTCGGGACTGGGCCTACAATGAGCAGTTCTTC,CASSPRDWAYNEQFF
TRBV28,TRBJ1-1,-,TRBD1,TGTGCCAGCAGCTTCACAGGGGACGGGAAGACTGAAGCTTTCTTT,CASSFTGDGKTEAFF
TRBV24-1,TRBJ2-3,once,-,TGTGCCACCAGTGACCCCGCGGCGGGGATACCAGATACGCAGTATTTT,CATSDPAAGIPDTQYF
TRBV11-2,TRBJ2-1,-,-,TGTGCCAGCAGACTCGGACTGAACTGGGAGAATGAGCAGTTCTTC,CASRLGLNWENEQFF
TRBV5-4,TRBJ1-5,-,-,TGTGCCAGCAGCGAGGGTGGGAGCAATCAGCCCCAGCATTTT,CASSEGGSNQPQHF
TRBV5-5,TRBJ1-5,-,TRBD1,TGTGCCAGCAGCTTACAGGGGGAGAATCGGCCCCAGCATTTT,CASSLQGENRPQHF
TRBV9,TRBJ1-6,-,TRBD1,TGTGCCAGCAGCGATGGGACAGGGACAATGAATTCACCCCTCCACTTT,CASSDGTGTMNSPLHF
TRBV18,TRBJ1-4,-,-,TGTGCCAGCTCACCGCGTCGAGACAGTAATGAAAAACTGTTTTTT,CASSPRRDSNEKLFF
TRBV28,TRBJ1-1,-,-,TGTGCCAGCAGTTTATCTGGGGGCCTTATAGGTCCTGAAGCTTTCTTT,CASSLSGGLIGPEAFF
TRBV29-1,TRBJ2-6,-,TRBD1,TGCAGCGTCCCCGGACAGGGGAGATCTGGGGCCAACGTCCTGACTTTC,CSVPGQGRSGANVLTF
TRBV19,TRBJ2-3,once,-,TGTGCCAGTTCCCAGGGGTCTAGCACAGATACGCAGTATTTT,CASSQGSSTDTQYF
TRBV28,TRBJ1-4,-,-,TGTGCCAGCAGTACCGCAGGGGTGAGAAGTTTCGAAAAACTGTTTTTT,CASSTAGVRSFEKLFF
TRBV28,TRBJ1-4,-,TRBD1,TGTGCCAGCAATCAGGGACAGGGCGATGAAAAACTGTTTTTT,CASNQGQGDEKLFF
TRBV27,TRBJ1-5,-,TRBD1,TGTGCCAGCAGGTTCTGGAACAGGGGTGGCAGCAATCAGCCCCAGCATTTT,CASRFWNRGGSNQPQHF
TRBV28,TRBJ1-2,-,-,TGTGCCAGCCTCGGGGGTTCTAGCTACACCTTC,CASLGGSSYTF
TRBV19,TRBJ1-6,-,-,TGTGCCAGTAGTGTTGGAGTCCGATCACCCCTCCACTTT,CASSVGVRSPLHF
TRBV2,TRBJ1-4,once,-,TGTGCCAGCAGTGCAGGGGCGACTAATGAAAAACTGTTTTTT,CASSAGATNEKLFF
TRBV28,TRBJ1-1,few,-,TGTGCCAGCAGTTTACAGTACACTGAAGCTTTCTTT,CASSLQYTEAFF
TRBV14,TRBJ1-2,-,-,TGTGCCAGCAGCCAAGCCGGGAGTAATGGCTACACCTTC,CASSQAGSNGYTF
TRBV2,TRBJ2-5,-,TRBD2,TGTGCCAGCAGTGAAGGTCTAGCGGGGGGGCAAGAGACCCAGTACTTC,CASSEGLAGGQETQYF
TRBV6-5,TRBJ1-1,-,-,TGTGCCAGTTGGAGGAACAGGGCCTTTTCAGCTGAAGCTTTCTTT,CASWRNRAFSAEAFF
TRBV25-1,TRBJ2-2,-,TRBD2,TGTGCCAGCAGTTCCTATAGCGGGTTAGACACCGGGGAGCTGTTTTTT,CASSSYSGLDTGELFF
TRBV14,TRBJ2-7,-,-,TGTGCCAGCAGCCAAGGTTCCCTAGTTGCCTACGAGCAGTACTTC,CASSQGSLVAYEQYF
TRBV6-5,TRBJ2-7,-,TRBD1,TGTGCCAGCAGTAGCTCCGGGACAGTCTTCAGGCAGTACTTC,CASSSSGTVFRQYF
TRBV2,TRBJ2-3,-,-,TGTGCCAGCAGTAGGTTAGCGGTAGCAGATACGCAGTATTTT,CASSRLAVADTQYF
TRBV30,TRBJ2-1,-,-,TGTGCCTGGAACCCTAGTAACTATGAGCAGTTCTTC,CAWNPSNYEQFF
TRBV28,TRBJ2-1,-,-,TGTGCCAGCAGTTCCCCCTCCGGGGACTCGAGGTATGAGCAGTTCTTC,CASSSPSGDSRYEQFF
TRBV5-6,TRBJ1-2,-,TRBD1,TGTGCCAGCAGCGGGACAGGGCACGGCTACACCTTC,CASSGTGHGYTF
TRBV2,TRBJ2-1,-,TRBD2,TGTGCCAGCAGCCTCCTCAGCGGGGGGTACAATGAGCAGTTCTTC,CASSLLSGGYNEQFF